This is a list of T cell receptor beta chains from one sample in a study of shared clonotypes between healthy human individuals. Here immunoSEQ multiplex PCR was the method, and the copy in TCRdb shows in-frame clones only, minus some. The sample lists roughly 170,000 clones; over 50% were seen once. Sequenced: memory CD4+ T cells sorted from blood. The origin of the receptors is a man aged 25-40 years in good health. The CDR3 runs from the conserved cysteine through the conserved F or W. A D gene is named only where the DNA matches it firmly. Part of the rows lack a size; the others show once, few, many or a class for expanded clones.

CASSFRESYEQYF	TGTGCCAGCAGTTTCAGAGAGAGCTACGAGCAGTACTTC	.	.	TRBV27	TRBJ2-7
CASSPRALGNTIYF	TGTGCCAGCAGCCCCCGGGCCTTAGGAAACACCATATATTTT	.	.	TRBV6-5	TRBJ1-3
CASSIVRGSYEQFF	TGTGCCAGTAGTATAGTCCGCGGGAGCTATGAGCAGTTCTTC	once	TRBD2	TRBV19	TRBJ2-1
CASSERGTVNEQFF	TGCGCCAGCAGTGAGAGGGGGACAGTCAATGAGCAGTTCTTC	.	TRBD1	TRBV10-1	TRBJ2-1
CASSYANGGFNEKLFF	TGTGCCAGCAGTTACGCCAACGGGGGGTTTAATGAAAAACTGTTTTTT	.	.	TRBV6-6	TRBJ1-4
CASTGAGGSQETQYF	TGCGCCAGCACCGGGGCGGGTGGATCCCAAGAGACCCAGTACTTC	.	.	TRBV5-1	TRBJ2-5
CASSWTGSYEQYF	TGTGCCAGCAGCTGGACGGGAAGCTACGAGCAGTACTTC	few	.	TRBV11-2	TRBJ2-7
CASSPGQGYNEQFF	TGTGCCAGCAGCCCGGGACAGGGTTACAATGAGCAGTTCTTC	few	TRBD1	TRBV2	TRBJ2-1
CASSDRDRAKNIQYF	TGTGCCAGCAGCGACCGGGACAGAGCCAAAAACATTCAGTACTTC	.	TRBD1	TRBV5-4	TRBJ2-4
CASSPPGHEQYF	TGTGCCAGCAGTCCCCCGGGTCACGAGCAGTACTTC	few	.	TRBV28	TRBJ2-7
CASSRISGTEQFF	TGTGCCAGCAGCCGGATTTCAGGGACCGAGCAGTTCTTC	.	.	TRBV11-2	TRBJ2-1
CASSQRVGTSGLRTDTQYF	TGTGCCAGCAGCCAAAGGGTCGGGACTAGCGGTCTAAGGACAGATACGCAGTATTTT	once	TRBD2	TRBV14	TRBJ2-3
CASSPPGVSRYNEQFF	TGTGCCAGCTCACCACCCGGGGTATCTCGCTACAATGAGCAGTTCTTC	.	.	TRBV18	TRBJ2-1
CAWSTAGSAYMNTEAFF	TGTGCCTGGAGTACCGCCGGGTCGGCGTACATGAACACTGAAGCTTTCTTT	.	.	TRBV30	TRBJ1-1
CASSLADARLGLPGYTF	TGTGCCAGCAGCTTAGCGGACGCGAGGCTAGGGCTCCCGGGCTACACCTTC	.	.	TRBV7-2	TRBJ1-2
CASTPPTRTDTQYF	TGTGCCAGCACTCCCCCGACTCGCACAGATACGCAGTATTTT	.	.	TRBV5-4	TRBJ2-3
CASSLRWGPGELFF	TGTGCCAGCAGCTTAAGGTGGGGACCCGGGGAGCTGTTTTTT	.	.	TRBV7-2	TRBJ2-2
CASSPGLRVGPDTQYF	TGCGCCAGCAGCCCCGGCTTAAGGGTCGGGCCAGATACGCAGTATTTT	.	.	TRBV5-1	TRBJ2-3
CASSQGQSAYIYGYTF	TGCGCCAGCAGCCAAGGGCAGTCAGCATACATCTATGGCTACACCTTC	few	.	TRBV4-1	TRBJ1-2
CASSLATTGGTGELFF	TGTGCCAGCAGCTTAGCGACAACCGGGGGCACCGGGGAGCTGTTTTTT	.	.	TRBV7-6	TRBJ2-2
CSVEDVGHTGELFF	TGCAGCGTTGAAGATGTGGGTCACACCGGGGAGCTGTTTTTT	.	.	TRBV29-1	TRBJ2-2
CSVVYRETQYF	TGCAGCGTCGTCTACAGGGAGACCCAGTACTTC	.	.	TRBV29-1	TRBJ2-5
CASSPGASGYNEQFF	TGCGCCAGCAGCCCGGGGGCTAGCGGGTACAATGAGCAGTTCTTC	few	TRBD2	TRBV5-1	TRBJ2-1
CATSRGTSGRLEQFF	TGTGCCACCAGCAGAGGGACTAGCGGGAGGCTTGAGCAGTTCTTC	few	TRBD2	TRBV15	TRBJ2-1
CASSQGGGELFF	TGTGCCAGCAGCCAAGGAGGGGGGGAGCTGTTTTTT	.	.	TRBV14	TRBJ2-2
CASSFGQVAGELFF	TGTGCCAGCAGCTTCGGACAGGTAGCCGGGGAGCTGTTTTTT	.	TRBD1	TRBV7-2	TRBJ2-2
CASTPGTRIDGQETQYF	TGTGCCAGCACCCCCGGGACCAGGATTGATGGTCAAGAGACCCAGTACTTC	.	.	TRBV25-1	TRBJ2-5
CASSFSWGGGPEATQYF	TGTGCCAGCAGCTTCTCATGGGGGGGAGGGCCAGAGGCGACGCAGTATTTT	.	TRBD2	TRBV7-2	TRBJ2-3
CASRPGQGRPEAFF	TGCGCCAGCAGACCTGGACAGGGTCGGCCTGAAGCTTTCTTT	.	TRBD1	TRBV5-1	TRBJ1-1
CASSPPMGNQETQYF	TGTGCCAGCTCACCACCGATGGGGAACCAAGAGACCCAGTACTTC	.	.	TRBV18	TRBJ2-5
CASSARDREYGYTF	TGTGCCAGCAGCGCCCGGGACAGGGAGTATGGCTACACCTTC	.	TRBD1	TRBV4-2	TRBJ1-2
CASGGRTDTQYF	TGTGCCAGCGGGGGTCGGACAGATACGCAGTATTTT	many	.	TRBV2	TRBJ2-3
CASSPGVAGDQETQYF	TGTGCCAGCAGCCCTGGCGTCGCGGGGGACCAAGAGACCCAGTACTTC	.	TRBD2	TRBV5-8	TRBJ2-5
CASSLLGDSTDTQYF	TGTGCCAGCAGTTTACTCGGGGATAGCACAGATACGCAGTATTTT	.	.	TRBV27	TRBJ2-3
CASSLGAQGTEAFF	TGCGCCAGCAGCTTGGGGGCACAGGGCACTGAAGCTTTCTTT	.	.	TRBV5-1	TRBJ1-1
CASSPLGLAGSITGELFF	TGTGCCAGCTCACCCCTAGGACTAGCTGGGTCGATCACCGGGGAGCTGTTTTTT	.	TRBD2	TRBV18	TRBJ2-2
CASSLLAGLRNNEQFF	TGCGCCAGCAGCTTACTGGCCGGGCTCAGAAACAATGAGCAGTTCTTC	.	.	TRBV5-1	TRBJ2-1
CASSPMGQGSGQPQHF	TGTGCCAGCTCACCGATGGGACAGGGGTCAGGACAGCCCCAGCATTTT	.	TRBD1	TRBV18	TRBJ1-5
CAWSVGGNNEKLFF	TGTGCCTGGAGTGTAGGGGGGAATAATGAAAAACTGTTTTTT	.	.	TRBV30	TRBJ1-4
CAFQRQNYEQYF	TGTGCCTTCCAACGACAAAACTACGAGCAGTACTTC	.	.	TRBV30	TRBJ2-7
CASSVAMNTGELFF	TGTGCCAGCTCTGTCGCGATGAACACCGGGGAGCTGTTTTTT	.	.	TRBV18	TRBJ2-2
CASSVGTSSYNEQFF	TGCGCCAGCAGCGTCGGGACTAGCTCCTACAATGAGCAGTTCTTC	.	TRBD2	TRBV5-1	TRBJ2-1
CASSQGTSGRWTDTQYF	TGCGCCAGCAGCCAAGGGACTAGCGGGAGGTGGACAGATACGCAGTATTTT	.	TRBD2	TRBV4-1	TRBJ2-3
CASSLERDQETQYF	TGCGCCAGCAGCTTGGAGAGGGACCAAGAGACCCAGTACTTC	few	.	TRBV5-1	TRBJ2-5
CASSLATEATQYF	TGTGCCAGCAGCTTAGCGACAGAAGCGACCCAGTACTTC	.	.	TRBV7-8	TRBJ2-5
CAWNRDGARYEQYF	TGTGCCTGGAACCGGGACGGAGCCCGCTACGAGCAGTACTTC	few	.	TRBV30	TRBJ2-7
CASSKRDYNEQFF	TGTGCCAGCAGTAAGCGGGACTACAATGAGCAGTTCTTC	few	TRBD2	TRBV5-4	TRBJ2-1
CASSYDSRGNSYEQYF	TGTGCCAGCAGTTACGATTCCCGTGGTAACTCCTACGAGCAGTACTTC	once	.	TRBV6-5	TRBJ2-7
CASSLGQNNEQFF	TGTGCCAGCAGCCTGGGACAGAACAATGAGCAGTTCTTC	many	TRBD1	TRBV7-2	TRBJ2-1
CASSLFSGRSYEQYF	TGTGCCAGCAGCTTATTTAGCGGGCGATCCTACGAGCAGTACTTC	many	TRBD2	TRBV7-2	TRBJ2-7
CASSILASGSSETQYF	TGTGCCAGTAGTATACTAGCTAGCGGGAGTTCCGAGACCCAGTACTTC	.	TRBD2	TRBV19	TRBJ2-5
CASREQGARQFF	TGTGCCAGCAGGGAACAGGGGGCGCGGCAGTTCTTC	.	TRBD1	TRBV2	TRBJ2-1
CASRPTALGKLFF	TGTGCCAGCAGACCGACAGCCCTGGGAAAACTGTTTTTT	few	.	TRBV7-2	TRBJ1-4